The 3 T cell receptor beta chains reported below all come from one sample, sequenced in a study of blood T cell repertoires in COVID-19. Sequencing was performed with immunoSEQ multiplex PCR; in TCRdb, only in-frame clones are kept and a portion is missing. This table holds 200,000 to 250,000 clones, around 90% found once. The sample consisted of peripheral blood. These receptors originate from a man aged 25-40 years with COVID-19, enrolled during active disease.

The chain carries TRBV5-4 and TRBJ1-2; a possible D gene is TRBD1 (5 bases). CDR3 length: 17 amino acids. The V and J ends lost 2 bases and 3 bases respectively, with 20 bases between them. The germline gives CDR1 SGHNT, CDR2 YYREEE (reference sequence). CDR3 protein: CASSFWGGRVKDYGYTF. CDR3 DNA sequence: TGTGCCAGCAGCTTCTGGGGCGGCAGGGTCAAGGACTATGGCTACACCTTC.

The chain links TRBV5-1 to TRBJ1-6; perhaps TRBD1 as D (5 bases). Trimming cost V 4 bases and J 6 bases, with 17 bases left between them. This CDR3 is 16 amino acids long. Germline CDR1 SGHRS, CDR2 YFSETQ. This chain's CDR3 is CASSPDGGVGNSPLHF. The CDR3 DNA reads TGCGCCAGCAGCCCTGACGGGGGAGTAGGTAATTCACCCCTCCACTTT.

This clone has a handful of counts. This chain links TRBV7-3 with TRBJ1-2; 7 positions agree with TRBD1. The CDR3 runs to 15 residues. Trimming cost V 5 bases and J 6 bases; bases outside gene matches: 12. The germline V gene encodes CDR1 SGHTA and CDR2 FQGTGA. The CDR3 DNA reads as TGTGCCAGCAGCCCCAACCCGACAGGGTCTGATGGCTACACCTTC. The encoded protein is CASSPNPTGSDGYTF. The full variable domain, rest sourced from reference TRBV7-3 and TRBJ1-2, is GAGVSQTPSNKVTEKGKYVELRCDPISGHTALYWYRQSLGQGPEFLIYFQGTGAADDSGLPNDRFFAVRPEGSVSTLKIQRTERGDSAVYLCASSPNPTGSDGYTFGSGTRLTVV.